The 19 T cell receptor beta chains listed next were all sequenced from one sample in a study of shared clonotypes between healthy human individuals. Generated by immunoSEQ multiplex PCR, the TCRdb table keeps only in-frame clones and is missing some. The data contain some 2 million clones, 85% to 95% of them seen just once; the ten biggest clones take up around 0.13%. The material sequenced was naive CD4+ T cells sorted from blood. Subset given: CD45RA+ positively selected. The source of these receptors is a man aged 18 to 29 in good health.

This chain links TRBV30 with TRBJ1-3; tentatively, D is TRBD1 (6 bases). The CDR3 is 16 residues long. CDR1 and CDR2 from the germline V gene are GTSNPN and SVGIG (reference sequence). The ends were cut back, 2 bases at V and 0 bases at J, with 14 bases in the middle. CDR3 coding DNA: TGTGCCTGGAGTCCTCTCGGCAGGGGCTCTGGAAACACCATATATTTT. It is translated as CAWSPLGRGSGNTIYF.

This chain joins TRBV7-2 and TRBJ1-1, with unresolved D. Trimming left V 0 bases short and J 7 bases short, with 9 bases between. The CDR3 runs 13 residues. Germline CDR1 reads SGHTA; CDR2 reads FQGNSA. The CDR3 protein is CASSLAMALEAFF. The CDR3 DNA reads TGTGCCAGCAGCTTAGCGATGGCACTTGAAGCTTTCTTT.

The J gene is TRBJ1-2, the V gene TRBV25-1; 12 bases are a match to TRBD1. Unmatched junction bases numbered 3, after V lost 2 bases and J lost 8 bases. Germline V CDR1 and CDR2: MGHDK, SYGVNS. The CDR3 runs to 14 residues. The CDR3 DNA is TGTGCCAGCAGTGAAGGGACAGGGGGCTCCGGCTACACCTTC. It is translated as CASSEGTGGSGYTF.

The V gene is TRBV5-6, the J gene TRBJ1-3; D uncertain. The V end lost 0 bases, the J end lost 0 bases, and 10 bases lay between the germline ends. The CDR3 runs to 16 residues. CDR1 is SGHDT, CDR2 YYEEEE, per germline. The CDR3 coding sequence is TGTGCCAGCAGCTTGGATCCTACAAGCTCTGGAAACACCATATATTTT. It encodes CASSLDPTSSGNTIYF.

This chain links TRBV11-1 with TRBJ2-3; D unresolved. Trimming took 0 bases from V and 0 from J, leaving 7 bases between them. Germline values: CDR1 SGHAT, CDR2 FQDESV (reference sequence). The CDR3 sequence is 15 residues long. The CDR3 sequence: CASSLAAASTDTQYF. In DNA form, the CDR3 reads TGTGCCAGCAGCTTAGCGGCTGCTAGCACAGATACGCAGTATTTT.

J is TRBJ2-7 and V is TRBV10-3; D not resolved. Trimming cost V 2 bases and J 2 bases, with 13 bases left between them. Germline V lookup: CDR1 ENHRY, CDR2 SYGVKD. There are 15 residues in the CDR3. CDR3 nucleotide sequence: TGTGCCATCAGTGAGGGAGTGAGCAGCCCCTACGAGCAGTACTTC. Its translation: CAISEGVSSPYEQYF.

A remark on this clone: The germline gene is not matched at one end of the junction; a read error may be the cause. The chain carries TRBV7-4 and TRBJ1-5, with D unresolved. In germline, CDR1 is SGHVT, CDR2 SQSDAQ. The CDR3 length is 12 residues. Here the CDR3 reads CASSLCGMAPNF. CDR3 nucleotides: TGTGCCAGCAGCTTATGCGGGATGGCTCCTAATTTT.

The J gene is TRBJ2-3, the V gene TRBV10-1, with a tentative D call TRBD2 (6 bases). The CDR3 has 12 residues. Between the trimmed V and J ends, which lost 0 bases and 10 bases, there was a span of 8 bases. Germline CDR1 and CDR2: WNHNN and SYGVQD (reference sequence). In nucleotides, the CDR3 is TGCGCCAGCAGTGAGTCTCCGGGAGCGCAGTATTTT. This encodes CASSESPGAQYF.

CDR3: CASSYPSGQGYEQYF. CDR3 DNA sequence: TGTGCCAGCAGTTACCCCTCGGGACAGGGGTACGAGCAGTACTTC. V is TRBV6-5 and J is TRBJ2-7, with 10 positions matching TRBD1. CDR3 length equals 15 residues. Per the germline V gene, CDR1 is MNHEY and CDR2 is SVGAGI. Germline trimming cut 2 bases from V and 4 bases from J; bases unmatched to any gene: 5.

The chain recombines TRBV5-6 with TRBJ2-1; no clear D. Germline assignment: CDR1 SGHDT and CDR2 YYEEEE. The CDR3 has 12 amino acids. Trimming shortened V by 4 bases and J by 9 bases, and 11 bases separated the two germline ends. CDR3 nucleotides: TGTGCCAGCAGCGCCCAGTGGAGTGAGCAGTTCTTC. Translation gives CASSAQWSEQFF.

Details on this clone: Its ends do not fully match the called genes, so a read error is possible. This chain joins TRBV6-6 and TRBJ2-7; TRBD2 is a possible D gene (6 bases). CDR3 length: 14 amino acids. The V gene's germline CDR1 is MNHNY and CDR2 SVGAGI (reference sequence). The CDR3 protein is CASTYGGDPYEQYF. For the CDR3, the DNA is TGTGCCAGCACTTACGGAGGGGATCCCTACGAGCAGTACTTC.

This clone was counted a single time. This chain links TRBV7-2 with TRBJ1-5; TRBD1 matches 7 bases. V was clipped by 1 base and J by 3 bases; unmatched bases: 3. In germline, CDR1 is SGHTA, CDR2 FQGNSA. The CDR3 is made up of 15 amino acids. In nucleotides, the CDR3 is TGTGCCAGCAGCTTAGGTGACAGGGTCAATCAGCCCCAGCATTTT. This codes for CASSLGDRVNQPQHF.

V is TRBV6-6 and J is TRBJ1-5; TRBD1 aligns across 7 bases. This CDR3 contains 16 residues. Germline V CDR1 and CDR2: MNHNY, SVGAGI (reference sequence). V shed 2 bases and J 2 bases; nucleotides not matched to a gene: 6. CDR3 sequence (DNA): TGTGCCAGCAGTTACGCAACCGGGACAGGCAATCAGCCCCAGCATTTT. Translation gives CASSYATGTGNQPQHF.

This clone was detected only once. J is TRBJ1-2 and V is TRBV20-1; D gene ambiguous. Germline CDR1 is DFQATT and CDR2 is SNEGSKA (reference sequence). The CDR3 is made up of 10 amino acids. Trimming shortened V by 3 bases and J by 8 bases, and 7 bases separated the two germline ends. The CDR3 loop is CSASESGYTF. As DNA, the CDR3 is TGCAGTGCTAGTGAGTCCGGCTACACCTTC.

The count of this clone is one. CDR3 amino acids: CATTGERADTIYF. The CDR3 bases are TGTGCCACCACCGGGGAAAGGGCGGACACCATATATTTT. This chain links TRBV28 with TRBJ1-3; D is unclear. This CDR3 spans 13 amino acids. V was pared by 10 bases and J by 8 bases, with 18 bases between. Germline lookup yields CDR1 MDHEN and CDR2 SYDVKM.

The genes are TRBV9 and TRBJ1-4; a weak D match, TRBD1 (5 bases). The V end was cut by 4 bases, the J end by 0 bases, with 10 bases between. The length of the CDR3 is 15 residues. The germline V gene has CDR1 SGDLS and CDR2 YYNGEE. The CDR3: CASSRGLATNEKLFF. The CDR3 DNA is TGTGCCAGCAGCCGGGGCCTTGCAACTAATGAAAAACTGTTTTTT. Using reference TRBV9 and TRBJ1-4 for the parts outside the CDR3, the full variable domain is DSGVTQTPKHLITATGQRVTLRCSPRSGDLSVYWYQQSLDQGLQFLIQYYNGEERAKGNILERFSAQQFPDLHSELNLSSLELGDSALYFCASSRGLATNEKLFFGSGTQLSVL.

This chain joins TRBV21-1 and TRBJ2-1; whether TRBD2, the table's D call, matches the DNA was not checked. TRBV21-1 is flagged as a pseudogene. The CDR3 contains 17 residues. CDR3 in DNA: TGTGCCAGCAGCCCCGGGGGACTACGGACCTCCTACAATGAGCAGTTCTTC. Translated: CASSPGGLRTSYNEQFF.

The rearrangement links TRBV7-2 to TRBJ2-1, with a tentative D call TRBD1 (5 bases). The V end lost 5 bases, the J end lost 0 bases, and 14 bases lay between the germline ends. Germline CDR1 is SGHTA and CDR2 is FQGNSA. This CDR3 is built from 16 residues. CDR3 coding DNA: TGTGCCAGCAGCCCCCTAGGGGTGGACTCCTACAATGAGCAGTTCTTC. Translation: CASSPLGVDSYNEQFF.

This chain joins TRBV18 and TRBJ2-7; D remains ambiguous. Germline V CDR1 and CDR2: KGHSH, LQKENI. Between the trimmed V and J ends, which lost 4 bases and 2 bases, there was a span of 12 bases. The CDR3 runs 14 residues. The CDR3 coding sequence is TGTGCCAGCTCACACGGACGGAACGCCTACGAGCAGTACTTC. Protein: CASSHGRNAYEQYF. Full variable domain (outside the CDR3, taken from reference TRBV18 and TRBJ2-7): NAGVMQNPRHLVRRRGQEARLRCSPMKGHSHVYWYRQLPEEGLKFMVYLQKENIIDESGMPKERFSAEFPKEGPSILRIQQVVRGDSAAYFCASSHGRNAYEQYFGPGTRLTVT.